The 19 T cell receptor beta chains presented below share a single source sample, sequenced in a study of cytotoxic CD8 clonotypes in ibrutinib-treated CLL. Profiled with immunoSEQ multiplex PCR; TCRdb holds only in-frame clones, not every one. The table has hundreds of thousands of clones, 70% seen once. Sequences were derived from PBMCs, sampled after 24 months of ibrutinib treatment. All receptors derive from a human donor with chronic lymphocytic leukemia.

The chain recombines TRBV13 with TRBJ2-1, with D hard to call. Trimming pared 2 bases from V and 1 base from J, leaving 6 bases between. Looked up from germline, CDR1 is PRHDT and CDR2 is FYEKMQ (reference sequence). This CDR3 is built from 14 residues. The chain's CDR3 is CASSLRKSYNEQFF. The CDR3 coding sequence is TGTGCCAGCAGCTTACGGAAATCCTACAATGAGCAGTTCTTC.

The V and J genes are TRBV29-1 and TRBJ2-7; D is uncertain. Trimming pared 2 bases from V and 0 bases from J, leaving 11 bases between. CDR1 SQVTM and CDR2 ANQGSEA come from the germline V gene. This CDR3 is 14 amino acids long. CDR3 in amino acids: CSVERYRNSYEQYF. DNA of the CDR3: TGCAGCGTTGAACGGTATAGGAACTCCTACGAGCAGTACTTC.

The J gene is TRBJ2-3, the V gene TRBV27, with D possibly TRBD1 on 6 matching bases. This CDR3 has 14 amino acids. CDR1 is MNHEY, CDR2 SMNVEV, per germline (reference sequence). V was trimmed by 8 bases and J by 2 bases, leaving 14 bases between them. CDR3 sequence (DNA): TGTGCCAGCCAGAGGGACACCTTCACAGATACGCAGTATTTT. As protein: CASQRDTFTDTQYF.

This clone appeared a few times. The chain recombines TRBV2 with TRBJ1-2; no clear D gene. Germline assignment: CDR1 SNHLY and CDR2 FYNNEI. V dropped 7 bases and J dropped 3 bases, with 18 bases sitting between them. This CDR3 region has 15 residues. As DNA, the CDR3 is TGTGCCAGCACCATAGGACCACCGGAGGACTATGGCTACACCTTC. Translation gives CASTIGPPEDYGYTF.

V usage is TRBV21-1 and J usage is TRBJ2-1; the table's D call, TRBD1, was not checked against the DNA. TRBV21-1 is a pseudogene. The CDR3 length is 16 residues. CDR3 DNA sequence: TGTGCCAGCAGCAAAGCAAACAGGGTCTCCTACAATGAGCAGTTCTTC. As protein: CASSKANRVSYNEQFF.

The chain employs TRBV25-1 and TRBJ1-2; D gene unclear. The length of the CDR3 is 16 residues. Germline CDR1 is MGHDK and CDR2 is SYGVNS. V lost 5 bases to trimming and J lost 0 bases, with 16 bases between them. CDR3 sequence reads: CASSSRGFGANYGYTF. The CDR3 nucleotides read TGTGCCAGCAGTAGTCGAGGGTTCGGGGCTAACTATGGCTACACCTTC.

This clone was observed a single time. The J gene is TRBJ2-1, the V gene TRBV10-3; tentatively, D is TRBD2 (5 bases). There are 14 residues in the CDR3. Germline loops: CDR1 ENHRY, CDR2 SYGVKD. Trimming shortened V by 0 bases and J by 7 bases, and 10 bases separated the two germline ends. The CDR3 sequence: CAISESEADNEQFF. CDR3 bases: TGTGCCATCAGTGAGTCGGAGGCGGATAATGAGCAGTTCTTC.

This clone appeared a few times. The chain uses TRBV23-1 and TRBJ2-5; perhaps TRBD1 as D (5 bases). TRBV23-1 is an open reading frame, and its role is uncertain. CDR3 length: 14 residues. Trimming pared 4 bases from V and 1 base from J, leaving 10 bases between. The CDR3 is CASSRHRSQETQYF. The CDR3 DNA reads TGCGCCAGCAGTCGCCACAGGAGCCAAGAGACCCAGTACTTC.

This chain joins TRBV6-5 and TRBJ2-7; TRBD1 aligns across 9 bases. The germline V gene encodes CDR1 MNHEY and CDR2 SVGAGI. The CDR3 consists of 15 residues. V lost 2 bases, J lost 3 bases, and 5 bases stayed unmatched. The CDR3 DNA sequence: TGTGCCAGCAGTTACGGGGACAGGGAAAGCTACGAGCAGTACTTC. Its protein is CASSYGDRESYEQYF.

The V and J genes are TRBV5-3 and TRBJ1-3; D is undetermined. TRBV5-3 is an ORF, with its function uncertain. The CDR3 sequence is 15 residues long. Trimming left V 1 base short and J 0 bases short, with 8 bases between. CDR3 sequence reads: CARSLQKTSGNTIYF. The DNA for the CDR3 is TGTGCCAGAAGCTTGCAGAAAACCTCTGGAAACACCATATATTTT.

The CDR3 sequence is CASSEGLGLATDTQYF. The DNA of the CDR3 is TGTGCCAGCAGTGAAGGTCTCGGGCTAGCCACAGATACGCAGTATTTT. The chain carries TRBV25-1 and TRBJ2-3, with TRBD2 as a possible D gene (5 bases). Germline values: CDR1 MGHDK, CDR2 SYGVNS. V lost 2 bases to trimming and J lost 2 bases, with 14 bases between them. The CDR3 has 16 residues.

The V and J genes are TRBV29-1 and TRBJ2-1, with 10 bases aligning to TRBD2. The ends lost 3 bases at V and 7 bases at J; junction bases unmatched: 9. The CDR3 consists of 15 residues. Germline CDR1 SQVTM, CDR2 ANQGSEA. The CDR3 DNA is TGCAGCGTTGATTGGTCTAGCGGGAGTTGGAATGAGCAGTTCTTC. This codes for CSVDWSSGSWNEQFF.

The DNA of the CDR3 is TGTGCCAGCAGGAGGACAGTGGGTAGCTCCTACGAGCAGTACTTC. This codes for CASRRTVGSSYEQYF. The chain links TRBV27 to TRBJ2-7; D might be TRBD1 (6 bases). Germline CDR1 MNHEY, CDR2 SMNVEV (reference sequence). Trimming pared 6 bases from V and 0 bases from J, leaving 15 bases between. The CDR3 runs to 15 residues.

In its sample, this clone was seen a few times. This chain connects TRBV29-1 to TRBJ1-1, with 10 bases matching TRBD1. The CDR3 consists of 15 residues. Per the germline V gene, CDR1 is SQVTM and CDR2 is ANQGSEA. With 6 bases clipped from V and 0 bases from J, the junction kept 7 bases outside the gene matches. The CDR3 DNA follows: TGCAGCGTCCGCGGGACAGGGGTGATGAACACTGAAGCTTTCTTT. As protein: CSVRGTGVMNTEAFF.

This clone was recorded once. The V and J genes are TRBV21-1 and TRBJ2-3; the tabulated D call, TRBD1, remains unverified against the DNA. TRBV21-1 is classified as a pseudogene. This CDR3 spans 18 amino acids. CDR3 nucleotides: TGTGCCAGCAGCAGTCTGAATGACAGGGGATCGGGCACAGATACGCAGTATTTT. Amino acids: CASSSLNDRGSGTDTQYF.

This chain connects TRBV10-3 to TRBJ2-6, with a possible D match to TRBD2 (5 bases). The CDR3 is 18 residues long. The germline V gene encodes CDR1 ENHRY and CDR2 SYGVKD. Trimming cost V 4 bases and J 0 bases, with 16 bases left between them. CDR3 amino acids: CAISVRDSHLSGANVLTF. As DNA, the CDR3 is TGTGCCATCAGTGTTCGGGATTCGCATCTCTCTGGGGCCAACGTCCTGACTTTC.

This clone appeared a few times. V gene TRBV28 combines with J gene TRBJ2-1; TRBD2 agrees at 7 bases. CDR3 size: 16 residues. Trimming at V came to 6 bases and at J to 0 bases, leaving 8 bases not matched to a gene. The germline CDR1 and CDR2 sequences are MDHEN and SYDVKM. As DNA, the CDR3 is TGTGCCAGCAGCTCGGGAGGAGCCAGCTCCTACAATGAGCAGTTCTTC. Translating it yields CASSSGGASSYNEQFF.

This chain joins TRBV19 and TRBJ2-7, with 7 positions matching TRBD1. The CDR3 has 13 amino acids. The trim removed 6 bases at V and 3 bases at J, leaving 5 bases unmatched. The germline CDR1 and CDR2 sequences are LNHDA and SQIVND (reference sequence). This CDR3 reads CASSDRVDYEQYF. The CDR3 coding sequence is TGTGCCAGTAGCGACAGGGTAGACTACGAGCAGTACTTC.

This rearrangement joins TRBV28 to TRBJ2-7; 9 nucleotides match TRBD2. The CDR3 consists of 14 residues. With 11 bases clipped from V and 3 bases from J, the junction kept 11 bases outside the gene matches. Germline V CDR1 and CDR2: MDHEN, SYDVKM. This CDR3 reads CAGSLAGEIYEQYF. As DNA, the CDR3 is TGTGCCGGCTCGTTAGCGGGAGAGATCTACGAGCAGTACTTC.